This T cell receptor (beta chain) derives from a study of blood T cell repertoires in COVID-19. Study background: From the United States, Italy and Spain came samples of acute and convalescent COVID-19.

Followed over time, Seattle patients had been enrolled while infection was active. Clones were read by immunoSEQ multiplex PCR, and TCRdb kept only the in-frame ones, dropping some. The sample has hundreds of thousands of clones, 80% to 90% seen once. Germline V CDR1 and CDR2: SGHVS, FQNEAQ. The CDR3 has 16 residues. J lost 5 bases, V lost 5 bases, and 7 bases had no gene match. This clonotype was sampled from a woman aged 50 to 65 with COVID-19, enrolled during active disease. This chain uses TRBV7-8 with TRBJ2-3, with TRBD2 matching 13 bases. Sequenced sample: peripheral blood. The CDR3 reads CASSQATSGRRDTQYF. CDR3 coding DNA: TGTGCCAGCAGCCAGGCGACTAGCGGGAGGAGAGATACGCAGTATTTT.